This TCR beta chain appears in the sequencing data of a study of cytomegalovirus exposure and HLA in healthy donors. Broader study findings: Immune exposure was documented only through CMV serostatus. It was reported that TCR beta sequences correctly inferred the HLA-A and HLA-B alleles for most subjects.

PCR primers comprised 60 Vbeta and 13 Jbeta primers. The assay was immunoSEQ multiplex PCR, and TCRdb's table has in-frame clones only and misses some. The sample carries 160,000 or so clones, 65% to 85% recorded once. About this clone itself: Its antigen remains unidentified.

The CDR3 has 14 amino acids. From germline, CDR1 is MNHEY and CDR2 SMNVEV (reference sequence). Trimming took off 3 bases at V and 7 bases at J, with 15 bases between the two ends. This clonotype was obtained from a woman aged 18-30 years in good health and CMV-seronegative. The chain has TRBV27 and TRBJ1-1; a weak D match, TRBD1 (6 bases). Sequencing used PBMCs. CDR3 amino acids: CASSLPARGGEAFF. Written as DNA, the CDR3 is TGTGCCAGCAGTTTGCCTGCCAGGGGCGGTGAAGCTTTCTTT.